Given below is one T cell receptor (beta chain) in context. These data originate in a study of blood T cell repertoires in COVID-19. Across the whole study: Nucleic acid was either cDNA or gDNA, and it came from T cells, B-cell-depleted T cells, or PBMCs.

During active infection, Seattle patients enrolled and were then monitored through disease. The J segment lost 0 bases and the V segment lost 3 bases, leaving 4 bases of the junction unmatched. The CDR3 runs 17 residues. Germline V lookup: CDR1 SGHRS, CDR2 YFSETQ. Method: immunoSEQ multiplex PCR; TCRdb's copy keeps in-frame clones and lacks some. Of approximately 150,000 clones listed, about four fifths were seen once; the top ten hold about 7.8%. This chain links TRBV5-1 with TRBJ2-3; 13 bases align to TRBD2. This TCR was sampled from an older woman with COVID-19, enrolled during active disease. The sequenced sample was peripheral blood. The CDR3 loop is CASSYAGLAGSTDTQYF. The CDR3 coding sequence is TGCGCCAGCAGCTACGCGGGACTAGCGGGAAGCACAGATACGCAGTATTTT.